A single sample gave rise to the 20 T cell receptor beta chains below, sequenced in a study of T cells in Graves' hyperthyroidism and ophthalmopathy. Regions amplified from RNA transcripts were the TCR beta CDR3 regions. First-round RT-PCR of the TCR CDR3 relied on the HTBI primer set. MiXCR was run by TCRdb on the multiplex PCR reads, yielding one entry per CDR3 protein. The data contain about 540,000 distinct CDR3 sequences, more than 45% of them singletons. The sequencing sample was made of peripheral blood or thyroid tissue (not recorded which). These receptors were obtained from a woman younger than 35 with Graves' hyperthyroidism.

The V call is TRBV20-1, the J call TRBJ1-2; TRBD1 might be the D (5 bases). The CDR3 is made up of 16 amino acids. V was shortened by 0 bases and J by 0 bases, with 14 bases between the two germline ends. CDR1 is DFQATT, CDR2 SNEGSKA, per germline (reference sequence). The CDR3 region has the DNA TGCAGTGCTAGAGATCATGGGGGGGTATCTAACTATGGCTACACCTTC. This sequence encodes CSARDHGGVSNYGYTF.

J is TRBJ2-5 and V is TRBV9; D may correspond to TRBD1 or TRBD2 (7 bases each). The V gene's germline CDR1 is SGDLS and CDR2 YYNGEE. The CDR3 extends over 16 amino acids. Trimming took 3 bases from V and 5 from J, leaving 20 bases between them. CDR3 in amino acids: CASSGGEGAGVETQYF. CDR3 nucleotide sequence: TGTGCCAGCAGCGGGGGGGAGGGGGCAGGGGTGGAGACCCAGTACTTC.

The CDR3 reads CASSPREVSYGYTF. CDR3 sequence (DNA): TGTGCCAGCTCACCTCGGGAGGTCTCCTACGGCTACACCTTC. The chain recombines TRBV18 with TRBJ1-2; D unclear. Germline V CDR1 and CDR2: KGHSH, LQKENI. The CDR3 totals 14 residues. Between the trimmed V and J ends, which lost 3 bases and 8 bases, there was a span of 16 bases. Complete variable domain (other parts from reference TRBV18 and TRBJ1-2): NAGVMQNPRHLVRRRGQEARLRCSPMKGHSHVYWYRQLPEEGLKFMVYLQKENIIDESGMPKERFSAEFPKEGPSILRIQQVVRGDSAAYFCASSPREVSYGYTFGSGTRLTVV.

This sequence joins TRBV7-2 and TRBJ2-5, with 8 bases matching TRBD2. V shed 5 bases and J 6 bases; nucleotides not matched to a gene: 11. The V gene's germline CDR1 is SGHTA and CDR2 FQGNSA. The CDR3 spans 15 residues. This CDR3 reads CASSREGGDVKTQYF. CDR3 sequence (DNA): TGTGCCAGCAGCCGGGAGGGGGGAGATGTAAAGACCCAGTACTTC.

This clonotype showed up many times. The CDR3 reads CASSQAAEGVGGEKLFF. The CDR3 DNA sequence: TGTGCCAGCAGCCAAGCCGCCGAAGGGGTTGGGGGTGAAAAACTGTTTTTT. The chain recombines TRBV4-2 with TRBJ1-4; D may be TRBD1 (5 bases). CDR1 LGHNA and CDR2 YNFKEQ come from the germline V gene. V was clipped by 1 base and J by 7 bases, with 19 bases between them. This CDR3 has 17 residues.

This clonotype was counted at least ten times. The chain uses TRBV7-8 and TRBJ1-2; D gene uncertain. CDR3 length: 14 residues. Between the trimmed V and J ends, which lost 3 bases and 0 bases, there was a span of 8 bases. Germline lookup yields CDR1 SGHVS and CDR2 FQNEAQ. The CDR3 here is CASSLQAPNYGYTF. Written as DNA, the CDR3 is TGTGCCAGCAGCTTGCAGGCCCCTAACTATGGCTACACCTTC.

There are a few counts of this clonotype. V usage is TRBV5-5 and J usage is TRBJ1-1; 7 nucleotides align to TRBD1. The CDR3 covers 13 residues. Per germline, CDR1 SGHKS and CDR2 YYEKEE (reference sequence). J lost 8 bases, V lost 2 bases, and 6 bases had no gene match. The CDR3 coding sequence is TGTGCCAGCAGCTTACGGGACAGTCACGAAGCTTTCTTT. The encoded protein is CASSLRDSHEAFF.

As DNA, the CDR3 is TGTGCCAGCAGCTTTAGGGGGAATGAGACCCAGTACTTC. Amino acids: CASSFRGNETQYF. V is TRBV7-2 and J is TRBJ2-5, with D perhaps matching TRBD1 (6 bases). The CDR3 has 13 residues. Trimming took off 3 bases at V and 5 bases at J, with 10 bases between the two ends. Germline-derived CDR1 and CDR2 are SGHTA and FQGNSA.

V gene TRBV6-6 combines with J gene TRBJ1-2; D may be TRBD1 (5 bases). Germline CDR1 and CDR2: MNHNY and SVGAGI (reference sequence). The CDR3 extends over 14 amino acids. Trimming removed 6 bases at V and 3 bases at J, with 14 bases between. The CDR3 DNA follows: TGTGCCAGCAGCCTGGACACCAAATACTATGGCTACACCTTC. It encodes CASSLDTKYYGYTF.

Comments on this clonotype: A read error may explain this, as a much larger clone is one base away. The rearrangement links TRBV4-1 to TRBJ1-1, with unresolved D. Trimming took off 0 bases at V and 3 bases at J, with 8 bases between the two ends. The germline V gene has CDR1 MGHRA and CDR2 YSYEKL. This CDR3 has 14 residues. CDR3 sequence (DNA): TGCGCCAGCAGCCAAGAAGCACGTTACACTGAAGCTTTCTTT. Encoded protein: CASSQEARYTEAFF.

This clonotype was detected ten times or more. This chain uses TRBV7-6 with TRBJ2-5; 10 positions agree with TRBD2. This CDR3 contains 15 residues. V shed 2 bases, J shed 5 bases, and the junction held 5 bases outside the gene matches. The germline V gene encodes CDR1 SGHVS and CDR2 FNYEAQ. CDR3 loop: CASSLKASGSETQYF. The CDR3 DNA sequence: TGTGCCAGCAGCTTAAAAGCTAGCGGGAGTGAGACCCAGTACTTC.

The V and J genes are TRBV4-2 and TRBJ1-5; a possible D gene is TRBD1 (5 bases). Looked up from germline, CDR1 is LGHNA and CDR2 is YNFKEQ. V lost 0 bases, J lost 5 bases, and 14 bases lay in between. The CDR3 extends over 16 amino acids. CDR3 in amino acids: CASSQDRGSGHQPQHF. The CDR3 coding sequence is TGTGCCAGCAGCCAAGATCGAGGTTCAGGGCATCAGCCCCAGCATTTT.

The chain has TRBV10-3 and TRBJ2-7; 9 bases agree with TRBD1. This CDR3 has 14 amino acids. V lost 3 bases and J lost 3; bases outside the gene matches: 3. Germline V lookup: CDR1 ENHRY, CDR2 SYGVKD. CDR3 residues: CAISDRDRDYEQYF. The CDR3 DNA is TGTGCCATCAGTGACCGGGACAGGGACTACGAGCAGTACTTC.

This clonotype was seen at least ten times. The chain carries TRBV10-3 and TRBJ1-2; D remains unclear. The CDR3 has 13 residues. Germline CDR1 is ENHRY and CDR2 is SYGVKD. V shed 2 bases and J shed 4 bases, with 8 bases lying between them. CDR3 sequence reads: CAISEMSVYGYTF. CDR3 sequence (DNA): TGTGCCATCAGTGAGATGTCAGTCTATGGCTACACCTTC.

On this clonotype: One end of the junction fails to match germline, which may point to a read error. This chain joins TRBV2 and TRBJ2-1, with D possibly TRBD2 on 6 matching bases. Germline V gene lookup returns CDR1 SNHLY and CDR2 FYNNEI. The CDR3 has 15 amino acids. Here the CDR3 reads CASSFPGGEDNEQFF. The CDR3 DNA follows: TGTGCCAGCAGTTTTCCTGGAGGGGAGGACAATGAGCAGTTCTTT.

V and J are TRBV5-6 and TRBJ2-3; D gene ambiguous. This CDR3 is 14 amino acids long. Germline V lookup: CDR1 SGHDT, CDR2 YYEEEE. Trimming removed 0 bases at V and 4 bases at J, with 9 bases between. CDR3 nucleotides: TGTGCCAGCAGCTTGGTACCCTCGGCAGATACGCAGTATTTT. Protein product: CASSLVPSADTQYF.

This clonotype was counted a few times. The rearrangement links TRBV4-3 to TRBJ2-7; 13 positions agree with TRBD2. Trimming cost V 4 bases and J 7 bases; bases outside gene matches: 7. Germline CDR1 and CDR2: LGHNA and YSLEER. This CDR3 is built from 15 residues. The DNA for the CDR3 is TGCGCCAGCAGCCTCGGACTAGCGGGAGACGGGGAGCAGTACTTC. Protein: CASSLGLAGDGEQYF.

The J gene is TRBJ2-7, the V gene TRBV15; 10 nucleotides align to TRBD1. Germline assignment: CDR1 LNHNV and CDR2 YYDKDF (reference sequence). Trimming removed 4 bases from V and 5 bases from J; junction bases left unmatched: 8. The CDR3 runs to 15 residues. The chain's CDR3 is CATSTPGQGRDEQYF. The CDR3 DNA reads as TGTGCCACCAGCACTCCGGGACAGGGGAGGGACGAGCAGTACTTC.

There are many counts of this clonotype. The genes are TRBV4-3 and TRBJ2-2; D gene unclear. CDR3 size: 15 residues. CDR1 and CDR2 from the germline V gene are LGHNA and YSLEER. V lost 1 base and J lost 5, with 11 bases in between. In nucleotides, the CDR3 is TGCGCCAGCAGCCAAGGGTCTGGAGAAACCGGGGAGCTGTTTTTT. Protein: CASSQGSGETGELFF.

Comment on this clonotype: One junction end does not reproduce the germline sequence, and a read error may be involved. The chain is built from TRBV4-1 and TRBJ1-2, with TRBD1 matching 7 bases. This CDR3 spans 18 amino acids. Per germline, CDR1 MGHRA and CDR2 YSYEKL. CDR3 nucleotide sequence: TGCGCCAGCAGCCAAGATGACAGGGCCGGTAAAATAAACTATGGCTGCACCTTC. This codes for CASSQDDRAGKINYGCTF.